Presented here are 18 T cell receptor beta chains from one specimen sequenced in a study of T-cell memory formation after mild COVID-19 (dated by TCRdb to 2020 to 2023). The library was prepared using 5' RACE. The listed sequencing device is Illumina NovaSeq 6000. The raw public data were reprocessed by TCRdb itself: fastp quality trimming at Q25, MiXCR clonotype calling, in-frame beta chains only. Every distinct CDR3 protein forms one entry, paired with its most common genes and DNA. In this sample the table shows under 550,000 distinct CDR3 sequences, approximately 19% of which occur a single time. The ten largest clones represent around a fifth of the sample. Sample: PBMCs or a T cell subset sorted from them (not recorded which). The receptors were gathered from a man aged 18 to 35 who had mild COVID-19 (a few samples of this study predate the infection). The sample titles of this study are shuffled in the database, so cell type and time point are left out; the donor was told from shared clones.

This clonotype was counted only a few times. The chain links TRBV5-1 to TRBJ1-2; no clear D. V was pared by 0 bases and J by 6 bases, with 6 bases between. This CDR3 is 12 amino acids long. Germline CDR1 is SGHRS and CDR2 is YFSETQ. CDR3 DNA sequence: TGCGCCAGCAGCTTGGCCGGGGATGGCTACACCTTC. This translates into CASSLAGDGYTF.

This sequence joins TRBV11-3 and TRBJ2-5; D remains ambiguous. Germline lookup yields CDR1 SGHNT and CDR2 YENEEA. The CDR3 is 14 residues long. Trimming cost V 6 bases and J 3 bases, with 14 bases left between them. CDR3 coding DNA: TGTGCCAGCAGTTCCTCTAACTTAGAAGAGACCCAGTACTTC. Protein sequence: CASSSSNLEETQYF.

CDR3 sequence: CSATGLAGWETQYF. The CDR3 nucleotides are TGCAGCGCGACGGGACTAGCGGGATGGGAGACCCAGTACTTC. The chain joins TRBV29-1 to TRBJ2-5; 13 bases agree with TRBD2. This CDR3 spans 14 amino acids. The ends lost 7 bases at V and 5 bases at J; junction bases unmatched: 7. The germline gives CDR1 SQVTM, CDR2 ANQGSEA.

The chain recombines TRBV19 with TRBJ2-7, with D perhaps being TRBD1 or TRBD2 (5 bases each). The CDR3 has 14 amino acids. Germline lookup yields CDR1 LNHDA and CDR2 SQIVND (reference sequence). Trimming left V 3 bases short and J 7 bases short, with 16 bases between. The CDR3 loop is CASSILGVVEEQYF. For the CDR3, the DNA is TGTGCCAGTAGTATTCTGGGGGTGGTTGAAGAGCAGTACTTC.

V is TRBV9 and J is TRBJ2-2, with D possibly matching TRBD2 (6 bases). Germline V gene lookup returns CDR1 SGDLS and CDR2 YYNGEE. This CDR3 has 14 residues. V was pared by 0 bases and J by 6 bases, with 9 bases between. CDR3 nucleotide sequence: TGTGCCAGCAGCGTAGCTCGCGGGGCCGGGGAGCTGTTTTTT. This encodes CASSVARGAGELFF. The variable domain in full, completed from reference TRBV9 and TRBJ2-2, reads DSGVTQTPKHLITATGQRVTLRCSPRSGDLSVYWYQQSLDQGLQFLIQYYNGEERAKGNILERFSAQQFPDLHSELNLSSLELGDSALYFCASSVARGAGELFFGEGSRLTVL.

V gene TRBV12-3 or TRBV12-4 combines with J gene TRBJ1-4, with D maybe TRBD1 (6 bases). The CDR3 has 16 amino acids. Between the trimmed V and J ends, which lost 6 bases and 8 bases, there was a span of 22 bases. The CDR3 nucleotides read TGTGCCAGCAGCCGCGACACCCCAGGGGTCGGAGAAAAACTGTTTTTT. It yields the protein CASSRDTPGVGEKLFF.

This clonotype turned up a few times. The CDR3 reads CASSYSRTAYNEQFF. DNA of the CDR3: TGTGCCAGCAGTTACTCGAGGACAGCTTACAATGAGCAGTTCTTC. V and J are TRBV6-6 and TRBJ2-1, with D tentatively TRBD1 (6 bases). The V gene's germline CDR1 is MNHNY and CDR2 SVGAGI (reference sequence). V shed 0 bases and J shed 4 bases, with 10 bases lying between them. The length of the CDR3 is 15 residues.

This clonotype has a handful of counts. V usage is TRBV4-1 and J usage is TRBJ1-6, with D uncertain. V was cut by 4 bases and J by 2 bases, with 12 bases left in between. The V gene's germline CDR1 is MGHRA and CDR2 YSYEKL. The CDR3 extends over 16 amino acids. CDR3 bases: TGCGCCAGCAGCCCGGAGGCCAGTACCTATAATTCACCCCTCCACTTT. Its protein is CASSPEASTYNSPLHF.

This clonotype appeared many times. The chain has TRBV5-1 and TRBJ2-3, with D perhaps TRBD2 (6 bases). The CDR3 length is 15 residues. Between the trimmed V and J ends, which lost 0 bases and 1 base, there was a span of 9 bases. Germline CDR1 is SGHRS and CDR2 is YFSETQ. CDR3 nucleotides: TGCGCCAGCAGCTTGGGGCGCGGGGGCACAGATACGCAGTATTTT. The encoded protein is CASSLGRGGTDTQYF.

This clonotype appeared a few times. This chain joins TRBV25-1 and TRBJ1-2; D is ambiguous. The V gene's germline CDR1 is MGHDK and CDR2 SYGVNS. The CDR3 sequence is 13 residues long. Trimming cost V 3 bases and J 3 bases, with 8 bases left between them. CDR3 sequence (DNA): TGTGCCAGCAGTGACAACAAGTACTATGGCTACACCTTC. Protein: CASSDNKYYGYTF.

The sample holds a few counts of this clonotype. The chain combines TRBV6-5 with TRBJ2-7, with 11 bases aligning to TRBD2. The CDR3 consists of 14 residues. After removal of 2 bases from V and 12 bases from J, the junction contained 9 bases not matched to a gene. CDR1 is MNHEY and CDR2 is SVGAGI in the germline V gene. CDR3 sequence: CASSYQPGLAVWYF. The DNA for the CDR3 is TGTGCCAGCAGTTACCAACCGGGACTAGCGGTTTGGTACTTC.

This clonotype was seen ten or more times. The rearrangement joins TRBV5-1 to TRBJ2-3, with D maybe TRBD1 (6 bases). Germline CDR1 reads SGHRS; CDR2 reads YFSETQ. The CDR3 is made up of 11 amino acids. With 7 bases removed from V and 5 bases from J, the gap between germline ends came to 8 bases. CDR3 loop: CASGRGDTQYF. As DNA, the CDR3 is TGCGCCAGCGGCAGGGGAGATACGCAGTATTTT.

This clonotype has a count of ten or more. The chain carries TRBV6-4 and TRBJ2-3; TRBD1 aligns across 10 bases. The germline V gene has CDR1 MRHNA and CDR2 SNTAGT. V dropped 2 bases and J dropped 1; count of bases not matched to a gene: 0. The CDR3 loop spans 15 amino acids. The CDR3 DNA reads TGTGCCAGCAGTGACGGGACAGGGGGCACAGATACGCAGTATTTT. It encodes CASSDGTGGTDTQYF.

V and J are TRBV24-1 and TRBJ1-1, with D hard to call. Germline CDR1 reads KGHDR; CDR2 reads SFDVKD. The CDR3 has 13 residues. With 7 bases removed from V and 5 bases from J, the gap between germline ends came to 13 bases. The CDR3 coding sequence is TGTGCCACCAGCCAAGAGGGTTGGACTGAAGCTTTCTTT. Its protein is CATSQEGWTEAFF.

V and J are TRBV11-2 and TRBJ2-1; a weak D match, TRBD2 (7 bases). This CDR3 region has 15 residues. The V gene lost 3 bases and the J gene lost 7 bases, with 16 bases spanning the gap. Germline CDR1 SGHAT, CDR2 FQNNGV. The CDR3: CASSLRGGVGNEQFF. The CDR3 nucleotides are TGTGCCAGCAGCTTGAGGGGGGGAGTTGGGAATGAGCAGTTCTTC.

This clonotype was seen only a few times. The V call is TRBV10-3, the J call TRBJ1-1; weak D call: TRBD1 (5 bases). Germline CDR1 and CDR2: ENHRY and SYGVKD. Trimming stripped 6 bases from V and 1 base from J, with 12 bases between. This CDR3 region has 14 residues. CDR3 sequence (DNA): TGTGCCATCAGCATGAAGACAGAGAACACTGAAGCTTTCTTT. Protein sequence: CAISMKTENTEAFF.

This clonotype was seen many times. The genes are TRBV5-1 and TRBJ2-1, with 11 bases identical to TRBD2. The germline V gene encodes CDR1 SGHRS and CDR2 YFSETQ. CDR3 length equals 16 residues. V lost 2 bases, J lost 1 base, and 2 bases stayed unmatched. The CDR3 protein is CASSFSSGGSYNEQFF. The CDR3 DNA reads as TGCGCCAGCAGCTTCTCTAGCGGGGGGTCCTACAATGAGCAGTTCTTC.

The V call is TRBV6-5, the J call TRBJ1-2; the D is unclear. V lost 2 bases and J lost 3, with 10 bases in between. Germline V CDR1 and CDR2: MNHEY, SVGAGI. This CDR3 is built from 14 residues. CDR3 region: CASSYDIGDYGYTF. CDR3 coding DNA: TGTGCCAGCAGTTACGATATAGGCGACTATGGCTACACCTTC.